Listed below are T cell receptor beta chains from one sample, sequenced in a study of response to subunit inactivated influenza vaccine. TCRdb re-called the RT-PCR reads through MiXCR, storing one row per CDR3 protein. The repertoire holds 490,000 or so distinct CDR3 sequences, with 6% to 9% as singletons. The sample was PBMCs from blood, taken around 25 months after vaccination. The source is a man between 50 and 69 years old who received an inactivated influenza vaccine. Each CDR3 is given with its conserved first and last residue. A D gene is named only where the DNA matches it firmly. Clone size appears in some rows only: once, few, many, or a class for an expanded clone.

v_call,clone_size,j_call,d_call,cdr3_aa,cdr3_nt
TRBV3-1,NA,TRBJ2-6,NA,CASSQAHRGANVLTF,TGTGCCAGCAGCCAAGCTCACAGGGGGGCCAACGTCCTGACTTTC
TRBV20-1,many,TRBJ2-7,TRBD1,CSAPRDRGYEQYF,TGCAGTGCTCCCCGGGACAGGGGCTACGAGCAGTACTTC
TRBV5-4,few,TRBJ2-1,NA,CASSPVEQFF,TGTGCCAGCAGCCCGGTAGAGCAGTTCTTC
TRBV6-2/TRBV6-3,NA,TRBJ2-1,TRBD2,CASSTLRSAGGGNEQFF,TGTGCCAGCAGCACCCTTCGCTCAGCGGGAGGGGGCAATGAGCAGTTCTTC
TRBV4-3,few,TRBJ1-4,NA,CASSQEALGNEKLFF,TGCGCCAGCAGCCAAGAAGCGTTAGGTAATGAAAAACTGTTTTTT
TRBV20-1,few,TRBJ1-1,NA,CSARELNTEAFF,TGCAGTGCTAGAGAGTTGAACACTGAAGCTTTCTTT
TRBV5-6,many,TRBJ2-2,NA,CASSLGTGGANTGELFF,TGTGCCAGCAGCTTGGGGACCGGTGGGGCAAACACCGGGGAGCTGTTTTTT
TRBV12-3/TRBV12-4,NA,TRBJ1-2,TRBD1,CASSGDREWSYGYTF,TGTGCCAGCAGTGGAGACAGGGAGTGGAGCTATGGCTACACCTTC
TRBV2,few,TRBJ2-1,NA,CANTDRPNEQFF,TGTGCCAATACGGACAGACCCAATGAGCAGTTCTTC
TRBV12-3/TRBV12-4,many,TRBJ2-3,NA,CASSLRRSTDTQYF,TGTGCCAGCAGTTTACGGCGGTCTACAGATACGCAGTATTTT
TRBV7-9,few,TRBJ2-2,NA,CASSPSPGRELFF,TGTGCCAGCAGCCCGTCACCCGGGAGGGAGCTGTTTTTT
TRBV27,few,TRBJ1-5,TRBD1,CASSLTGGAGSNQPQHF,TGTGCCAGCAGTTTGACAGGGGGCGCCGGGAGCAATCAGCCCCAGCATTTT
TRBV21-1,NA,TRBJ1-1,NA,CASSKEGGGDTEAFF,TGTGCCAGCAGCAAAGAGGGGGGGGGAGACACTGAAGCTTTCTTT
TRBV28,NA,TRBJ2-7,NA,CASSFPGTYEQYF,TGTGCCAGCAGTTTCCCAGGGACCTACGAGCAGTACTTC
TRBV4-2,many,TRBJ1-1,NA,CASSQARTANTEAFF,TGTGCCAGCAGCCAAGCCCGGACGGCGAACACTGAAGCTTTCTTT
TRBV5-8,NA,TRBJ2-1,NA,CATRRFGYNEQFF,TGTGCCACCCGTAGATTTGGGTACAATGAGCAGTTCTTC
TRBV2,many,TRBJ2-5,NA,CASSGRETQYF,TGTGCCAGCAGTGGTAGGGAGACCCAGTACTTC
TRBV6-5,many,TRBJ2-5,NA,CASSSGPTQYF,TGTGCCAGCAGTTCCGGACCGACCCAGTACTTC
TRBV4-3,NA,TRBJ2-4,NA,CASSQDYLAKNIQYF,TGCGCCAGCAGCCAAGACTACCTAGCCAAAAACATTCAGTACTTC
TRBV4-2,NA,TRBJ2-7,NA,CASSHQRSAGTTAAWEQYF,TGTGCCAGCAGCCACCAGCGCAGCGCCGGGACCACCGCCGCTTGGGAGCAGTACTTC
TRBV7-2,many,TRBJ1-6,NA,CASSPGIIYSPLHF,TGTGCCAGCAGCCCGGGAATTATTTATTCACCCCTCCACTTT
TRBV7-2,NA,TRBJ2-6,NA,CASSLLTRAAASGANVLTF,TGTGCCAGCAGCTTACTGACTAGAGCCGCTGCCTCTGGGGCCAACGTCCTGACTTTC
TRBV20-1,few,TRBJ2-3,TRBD2,CSIPDSGRTTTDTQYF,TGCAGTATCCCGGATAGCGGGAGAACCACCACAGATACGCAGTATTTT
TRBV7-2,NA,TRBJ2-3,TRBD2,CASRKEAGGTDTQYF,TGTGCCAGCAGAAAGGAAGCGGGGGGCACAGATACGCAGTATTTT
TRBV4-2,many,TRBJ2-3,NA,CASSQTSRTDTQYF,TGTGCCAGCAGCCAAACCTCGAGGACAGATACGCAGTATTTT
TRBV11-2,few,TRBJ2-1,TRBD2,CASSLDGGLAGWYEQFF,TGTGCCAGCAGCTTAGACGGGGGACTAGCGGGGTGGTATGAGCAGTTCTTC
TRBV20-1,many,TRBJ1-2,TRBD1,CSATKGATNYGYTF,TGCAGTGCTACTAAGGGGGCTACTAACTATGGCTACACCTTC
TRBV25-1,many,TRBJ2-7,TRBD2,CASSESLAGVSEQYF,TGTGCCAGCAGTGAGTCCCTAGCGGGAGTTTCCGAGCAGTACTTC
TRBV27,few,TRBJ2-1,TRBD2,CASSLLAGNLYNEQFF,TGTGCCAGCAGTTTATTAGCGGGGAACCTCTACAATGAGCAGTTCTTC
TRBV7-2,NA,TRBJ1-1,NA,CASSLQVMNTEAFF,TGTGCCAGCAGCCTACAGGTGATGAACACTGAAGCTTTCTTT
TRBV20-1,many,TRBJ1-1,NA,CSARDFPENTEAFF,TGCAGTGCTAGAGATTTTCCAGAGAACACTGAAGCTTTCTTT
TRBV25-1,many,TRBJ1-1,NA,CASRKRTVDTEAFF,TGTGCCAGCAGAAAACGGACCGTGGACACTGAAGCTTTCTTT
TRBV28,NA,TRBJ2-7,NA,CASSLSRAVGGEQYF,TGTGCCAGCAGTTTATCGAGAGCAGTTGGCGGGGAGCAGTACTTC
TRBV7-2,many,TRBJ1-1,TRBD1,CASLKGTGNTEAFF,TGTGCCAGCCTCAAGGGGACAGGGAACACTGAAGCTTTCTTT
TRBV5-1,NA,TRBJ1-2,TRBD1,CASSPDPGTAFYGYTF,TGCGCCAGCAGCCCGGACCCCGGGACAGCATTCTATGGCTACACCTTC
TRBV15,few,TRBJ1-3,NA,CATSRVLNRYTGNTIYF,TGTGCCACCAGCAGAGTTTTAAACAGGTACACTGGAAACACCATATATTTT
TRBV5-1,NA,TRBJ1-5,NA,CASSAGAGENQPQHF,TGCGCCAGCAGCGCCGGGGCAGGGGAGAATCAGCCCCAGCATTTT
TRBV5-1,NA,TRBJ2-7,TRBD2,CASSSGGRLAPHEQYF,TGCGCCAGCAGCTCTGGCGGGAGACTAGCGCCCCACGAGCAGTACTTC
TRBV28,few,TRBJ1-2,NA,CASSLGWNYGYTF,TGTGCCAGCAGTTTGGGCTGGAACTATGGCTACACCTTC
TRBV4-3,NA,TRBJ2-1,TRBD2,CASSQGGGGGIYDEQFF,TGCGCCAGCAGCCAAGGCGGCGGCGGGGGGATTTACGATGAGCAGTTCTTC
TRBV27,few,TRBJ1-6,NA,CASSFGPDSPLHF,TGTGCCAGCAGTTTTGGACCGGATTCACCCCTCCACTTT
TRBV7-2,many,TRBJ2-7,NA,CASSLGASYEQYF,TGTGCCAGCAGTTTGGGGGCTAGCTACGAGCAGTACTTC
TRBV6-1,NA,TRBJ2-1,TRBD2,CASSEAGLAGLNEQFF,TGTGCCAGCAGTGAGGCCGGACTAGCGGGCCTCAATGAGCAGTTCTTC
TRBV6-2/TRBV6-3,few,TRBJ2-1,TRBD1,CASSPVDRAGNEQFF,TGTGCCAGCAGTCCTGTGGACAGGGCAGGCAATGAGCAGTTCTTC
TRBV20-1,many,TRBJ2-1,TRBD1,CSAGGSGTVSYNEQFF,TGCAGTGCTGGGGGCTCCGGGACAGTATCCTACAATGAGCAGTTCTTC
TRBV30,NA,TRBJ2-3,NA,CAWQYGGTQYF,TGTGCCTGGCAATATGGGGGTACGCAGTATTTT
TRBV21-1,NA,TRBJ1-2,NA,CASSNGQGEGYTF,TGTGCCAGTAGCAACGGGCAGGGGGAAGGCTACACCTTC
TRBV4-1,few,TRBJ2-3,NA,CASSQEGLSLTDTQYF,TGCGCCAGCAGCCAAGAGGGGCTCTCCCTCACAGATACGCAGTATTTT
TRBV9,many,TRBJ2-1,NA,CASSLGRAGLHNEQFF,TGTGCCAGCAGTCTGGGTCGGGCTGGGCTACACAATGAGCAGTTCTTC
TRBV5-1,many,TRBJ2-1,NA,CASSQVGGYNEQFF,TGCGCCAGCAGCCAGGTGGGGGGATACAATGAGCAGTTCTTC
TRBV3-1,many,TRBJ2-3,NA,CASSSSGTSIGGGDTQYF,TGTGCCAGCAGTAGTAGCGGAACCTCTATTGGGGGAGGAGATACGCAGTATTTT